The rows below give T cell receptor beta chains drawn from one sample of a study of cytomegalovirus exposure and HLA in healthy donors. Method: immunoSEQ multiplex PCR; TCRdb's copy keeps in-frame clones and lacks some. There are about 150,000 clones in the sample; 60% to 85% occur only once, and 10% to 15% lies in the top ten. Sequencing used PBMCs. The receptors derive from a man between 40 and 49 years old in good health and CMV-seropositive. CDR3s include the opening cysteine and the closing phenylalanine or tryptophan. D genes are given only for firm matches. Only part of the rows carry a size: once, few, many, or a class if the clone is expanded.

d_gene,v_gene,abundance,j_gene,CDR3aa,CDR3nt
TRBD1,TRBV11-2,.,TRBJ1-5,CASRRGTGGGQPQHF,TGTGCCAGCAGACGGGGGACAGGGGGAGGTCAGCCCCAGCATTTT
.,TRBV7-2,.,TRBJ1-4,CASSLEGARNEKLFF,TGTGCCAGCAGCTTAGAAGGGGCCCGTAATGAAAAACTGTTTTTT
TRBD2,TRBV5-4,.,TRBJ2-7,CASSPEPAGNYEQYF,TGTGCCAGCAGCCCCGAACCAGCGGGGAACTACGAGCAGTACTTC
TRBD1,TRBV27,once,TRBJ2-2,CASSRQGDLGTGELFF,TGTGCCAGCAGTCGCCAGGGGGACCTAGGAACCGGGGAGCTGTTTTTT
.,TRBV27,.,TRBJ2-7,CASSPTLGGYEQYF,TGTGCCAGCAGCCCAACCCTTGGAGGCTACGAGCAGTACTTC
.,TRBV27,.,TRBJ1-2,CASSSTTGAGPYGYTF,TGTGCCAGCAGTTCAACGACTGGAGCAGGGCCTTATGGCTACACCTTC
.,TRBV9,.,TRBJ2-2,CASSATGQTGELFF,TGTGCCAGCAGCGCAACAGGGCAAACCGGGGAGCTGTTTTTT
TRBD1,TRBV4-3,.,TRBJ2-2,CASSQVLDRVNTGELFF,TGCGCCAGCAGCCAAGTACTGGACAGGGTGAACACCGGGGAGCTGTTTTTT
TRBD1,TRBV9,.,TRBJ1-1,CASSVGTGLVRNTEAFF,TGTGCCAGCAGCGTCGGGACAGGCCTCGTGAGGAACACTGAAGCTTTCTTT
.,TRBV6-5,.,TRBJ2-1,CASSYSRASSYNEQFF,TGTGCCAGCAGTTACTCCAGGGCAAGCTCCTACAATGAGCAGTTCTTC
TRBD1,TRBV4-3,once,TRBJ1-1,CASSQGWGQSDTEAFF,TGCGCCAGCAGCCAAGGCTGGGGACAGTCTGACACTGAAGCTTTCTTT
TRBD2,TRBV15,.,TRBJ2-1,CATSSPYRTSGYNEQFF,TGTGCCACCAGCAGCCCCTACAGGACTAGCGGCTACAATGAGCAGTTCTTC
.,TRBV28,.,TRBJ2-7,CASSFPPRGEQYF,TGTGCCAGCAGTTTCCCTCCGCGGGGCGAGCAGTACTTC
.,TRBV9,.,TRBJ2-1,CASSTRNKGDEQFF,TGTGCCAGCAGCACAAGAAACAAGGGGGATGAGCAGTTCTTC
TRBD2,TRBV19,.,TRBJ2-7,CASSIASGHSYEQYF,TGTGCCAGTAGTATAGCTAGCGGCCACTCCTACGAGCAGTACTTC
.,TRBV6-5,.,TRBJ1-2,CASSYGTTNYGYTF,TGTGCCAGCAGTTATGGGACAACCAACTATGGCTACACCTTC
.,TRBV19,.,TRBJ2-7,CASSPGLLAYEQYF,TGTGCCAGTAGCCCCGGGCTACTAGCCTACGAGCAGTACTTC
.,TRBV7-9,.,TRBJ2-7,CASSRKRVSSYEQYF,TGTGCCAGCAGCCGCAAGAGGGTTAGCTCCTACGAGCAGTACTTC
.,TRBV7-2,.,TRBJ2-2,CASSPSPLVLVLAGELFF,TGTGCCAGCAGCCCCTCCCCGTTAGTCTTGGTGCTCGCCGGGGAGCTGTTTTTT
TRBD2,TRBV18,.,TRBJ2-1,CASSQPRERGYNEQFF,TGTGCCAGCTCACAACCCCGGGAGCGGGGCTACAATGAGCAGTTCTTC
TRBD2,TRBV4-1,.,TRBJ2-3,CASSHDRLAGDIDTQYF,TGCGCCAGCAGCCACGACAGACTAGCGGGAGATATAGATACGCAGTATTTT
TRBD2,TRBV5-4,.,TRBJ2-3,CASSLRLAGFTDTRYF,TGTGCCAGCAGTCTCCGACTAGCGGGATTTACAGATACGCGGTATTTT
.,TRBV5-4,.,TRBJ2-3,CASSRDVVDTQYF,TGTGCCAGCAGCCGGGATGTAGTTGATACGCAGTATTTT
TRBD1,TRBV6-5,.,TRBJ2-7,CARVRDSHYEQYF,TGTGCCAGGGTCCGGGACAGCCACTACGAGCAGTACTTC
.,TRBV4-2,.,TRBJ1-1,CASSLQGGNTEAFF,TGTGCCAGCAGCCTACAAGGGGGTAACACTGAAGCTTTCTTT
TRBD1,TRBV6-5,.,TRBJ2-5,CASRSRQGAQETQYF,TGTGCCAGCAGGTCACGCCAGGGGGCCCAAGAGACCCAGTACTTC
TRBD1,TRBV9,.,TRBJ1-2,CASSAQGEQPGDSIANYGYTF,TGTGCCAGCAGCGCACAGGGGGAACAGCCGGGGGACTCGATAGCTAACTATGGCTACACCTTC
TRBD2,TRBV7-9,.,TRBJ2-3,CASSLGTSGSGGDTQYF,TGTGCCAGCAGCCTCGGGACTAGCGGGAGTGGGGGAGATACGCAGTATTTT
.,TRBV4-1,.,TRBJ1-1,CASSQDRNTGWEGFF,TGCGCCAGCAGCCAAGATAGGAACACGGGATGGGAGGGGTTCTTT
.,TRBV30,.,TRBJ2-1,CAWSVLYNEQFF,TGTGCCTGGAGTGTCCTGTACAATGAGCAGTTCTTC
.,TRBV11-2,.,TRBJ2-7,CASSLRSVGQGNYEQYF,TGTGCCAGCAGCTTACGATCTGTAGGGCAGGGGAACTACGAGCAGTACTTC
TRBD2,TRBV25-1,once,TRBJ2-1,CASSEFRLAGEGNEQFF,TGTGCCAGCAGTGAATTCCGTCTAGCGGGAGAAGGCAATGAGCAGTTCTTC
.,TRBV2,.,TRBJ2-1,CASSSHQGGEQFF,TGTGCCAGCAGCAGCCACCAAGGGGGTGAGCAGTTCTTC